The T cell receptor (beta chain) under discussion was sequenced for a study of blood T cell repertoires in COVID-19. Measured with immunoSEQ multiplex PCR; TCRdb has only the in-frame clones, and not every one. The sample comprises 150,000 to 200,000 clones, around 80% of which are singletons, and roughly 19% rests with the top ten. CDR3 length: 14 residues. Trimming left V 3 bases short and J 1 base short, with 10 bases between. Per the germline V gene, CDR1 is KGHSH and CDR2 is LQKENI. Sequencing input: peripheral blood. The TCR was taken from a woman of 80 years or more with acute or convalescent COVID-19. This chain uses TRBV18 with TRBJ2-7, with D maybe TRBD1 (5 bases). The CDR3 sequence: CASSPLRESYEQYF. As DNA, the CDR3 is TGTGCCAGCTCACCTCTCAGGGAATCCTACGAGCAGTACTTC. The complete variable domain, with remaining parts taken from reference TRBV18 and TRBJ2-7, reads NAGVMQNPRHLVRRRGQEARLRCSPMKGHSHVYWYRQLPEEGLKFMVYLQKENIIDESGMPKERFSAEFPKEGPSILRIQQVVRGDSAAYFCASSPLRESYEQYFGPGTRLTVT.